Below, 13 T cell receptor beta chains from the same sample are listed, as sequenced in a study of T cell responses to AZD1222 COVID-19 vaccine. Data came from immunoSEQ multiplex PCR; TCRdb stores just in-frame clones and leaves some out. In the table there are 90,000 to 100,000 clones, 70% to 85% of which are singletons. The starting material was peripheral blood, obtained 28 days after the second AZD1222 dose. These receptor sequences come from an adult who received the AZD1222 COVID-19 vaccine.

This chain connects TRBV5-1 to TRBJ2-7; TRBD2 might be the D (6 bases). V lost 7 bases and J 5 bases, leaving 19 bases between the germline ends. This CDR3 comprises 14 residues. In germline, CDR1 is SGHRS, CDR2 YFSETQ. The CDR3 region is CASRTGVGLNEQYF. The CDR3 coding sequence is TGCGCCAGCCGTACGGGAGTAGGTTTGAACGAGCAGTACTTC.

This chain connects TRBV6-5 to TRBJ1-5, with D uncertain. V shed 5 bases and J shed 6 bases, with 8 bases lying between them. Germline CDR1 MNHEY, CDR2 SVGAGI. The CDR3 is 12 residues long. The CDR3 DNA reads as TGTGCCAGCAGTCCTGGCCCTCAGCCCCAGCATTTT. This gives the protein CASSPGPQPQHF.

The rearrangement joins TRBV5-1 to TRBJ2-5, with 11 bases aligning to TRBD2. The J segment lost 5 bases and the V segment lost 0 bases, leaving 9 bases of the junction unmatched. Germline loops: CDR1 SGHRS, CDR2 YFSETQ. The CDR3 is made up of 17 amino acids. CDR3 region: CASSLAGNSGGGETQYF. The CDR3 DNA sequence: TGCGCCAGCAGCTTGGCCGGGAATAGCGGGGGGGGCGAGACCCAGTACTTC.

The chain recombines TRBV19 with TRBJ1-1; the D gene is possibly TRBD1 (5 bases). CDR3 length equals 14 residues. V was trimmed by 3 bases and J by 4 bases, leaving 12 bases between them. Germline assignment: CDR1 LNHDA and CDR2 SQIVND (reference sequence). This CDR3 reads CASSIRGSGTEAFF. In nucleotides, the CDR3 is TGTGCCAGTAGTATTAGGGGTAGTGGCACTGAAGCTTTCTTT.

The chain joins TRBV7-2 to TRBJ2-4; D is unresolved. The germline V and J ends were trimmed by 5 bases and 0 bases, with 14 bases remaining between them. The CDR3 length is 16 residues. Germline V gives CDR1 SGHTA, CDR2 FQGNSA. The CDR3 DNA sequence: TGTGCCAGCAGCCCCGAGAAGGAATTAGCCAAAAACATTCAGTACTTC. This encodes CASSPEKELAKNIQYF.

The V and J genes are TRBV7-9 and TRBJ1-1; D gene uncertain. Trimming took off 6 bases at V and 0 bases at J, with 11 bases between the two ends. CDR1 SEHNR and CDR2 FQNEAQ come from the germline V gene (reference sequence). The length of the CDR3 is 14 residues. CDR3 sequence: CASRSTEMNTEAFF. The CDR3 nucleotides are TGTGCCAGCAGGAGTACAGAGATGAACACTGAAGCTTTCTTT. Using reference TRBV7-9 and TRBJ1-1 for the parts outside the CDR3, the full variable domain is DTGVSQNPRHKITKRGQNVTFRCDPISEHNRLYWYRQTLGQGPEFLTYFQNEAQLEKSRLLSDRFSAERPKGSFSTLEIQRTEQGDSAMYLCASRSTEMNTEAFFGQGTRLTVV.

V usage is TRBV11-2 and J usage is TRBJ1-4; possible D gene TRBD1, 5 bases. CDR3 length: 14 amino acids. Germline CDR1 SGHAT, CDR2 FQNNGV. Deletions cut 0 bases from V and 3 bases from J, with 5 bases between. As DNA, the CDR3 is TGTGCCAGCAGCTTAGAGACAGCTAATGAAAAACTGTTTTTT. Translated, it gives CASSLETANEKLFF.

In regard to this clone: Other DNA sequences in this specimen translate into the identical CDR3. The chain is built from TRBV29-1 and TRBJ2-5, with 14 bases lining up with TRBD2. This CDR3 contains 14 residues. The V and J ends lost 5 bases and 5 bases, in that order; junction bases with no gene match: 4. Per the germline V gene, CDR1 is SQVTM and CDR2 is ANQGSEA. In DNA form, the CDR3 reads TGCAGCGTTCGACTAGCGGGAGGGAGGGAGACCCAGTACTTC. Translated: CSVRLAGGRETQYF.

As DNA, the CDR3 is TGTGCCAGCAGTCGGGGGGGCGTAGGGCAGCCCCAGCATTTT. It translates to CASSRGGVGQPQHF. This chain uses TRBV7-9 with TRBJ1-5, with a possible D match to TRBD1 (6 bases). The CDR3 is 14 amino acids. Trimming cost V 6 bases and J 7 bases, with 16 bases left between them. CDR1 SEHNR and CDR2 FQNEAQ come from the germline V gene (reference sequence). Looking up the rest from reference TRBV7-9 and TRBJ1-5 gives the full variable domain: DTGVSQNPRHKITKRGQNVTFRCDPISEHNRLYWYRQTLGQGPEFLTYFQNEAQLEKSRLLSDRFSAERPKGSFSTLEIQRTEQGDSAMYLCASSRGGVGQPQHFGDGTRLSIL.

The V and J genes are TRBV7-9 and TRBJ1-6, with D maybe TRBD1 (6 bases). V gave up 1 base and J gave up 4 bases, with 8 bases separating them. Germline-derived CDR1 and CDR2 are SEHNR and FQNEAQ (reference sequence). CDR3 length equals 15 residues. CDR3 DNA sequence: TGTGCCAGCAGCTTAGGTACAGGGTATAATTCACCCCTCCACTTT. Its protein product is CASSLGTGYNSPLHF.

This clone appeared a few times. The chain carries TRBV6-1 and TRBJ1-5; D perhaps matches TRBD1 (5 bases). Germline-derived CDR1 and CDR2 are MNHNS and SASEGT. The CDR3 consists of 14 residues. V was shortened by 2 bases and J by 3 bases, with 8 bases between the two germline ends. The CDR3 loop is CASSELGANQPQHF. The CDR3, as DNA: TGTGCCAGCAGTGAATTAGGGGCCAATCAGCCCCAGCATTTT.

CDR3 sequence (DNA): TGTGCCAGCATCGAGGGTCAACGGCCTGAAGCTTTCTTT. The encoded protein is CASIEGQRPEAFF. The gene calls are TRBV2 and TRBJ1-1; D is unresolved. V gave up 7 bases and J gave up 6 bases, with 15 bases separating them. Per the germline V gene, CDR1 is SNHLY and CDR2 is FYNNEI. The CDR3 is made up of 13 amino acids.

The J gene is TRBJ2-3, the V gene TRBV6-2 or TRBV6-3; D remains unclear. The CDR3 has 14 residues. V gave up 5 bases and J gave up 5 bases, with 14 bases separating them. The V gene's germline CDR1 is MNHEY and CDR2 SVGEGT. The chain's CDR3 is CASSLGPSGDTQYF. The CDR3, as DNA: TGTGCCAGCAGTCTCGGGCCTTCGGGAGATACGCAGTATTTT.